Sequencing of this T cell receptor (beta chain) was carried out in a study of blood T cell repertoires in COVID-19. Study background: The United States, Italy and Spain provided the acute and convalescent COVID-19 samples. PBMCs, B-cell-depleted T cells, or T cells were the source of the cDNA or gDNA that made up the material.

In the source study's methods: How many nucleated cells were present was estimated from reference gene primer amplification. Produced via immunoSEQ multiplex PCR; TCRdb's table is partial and in-frame only. The V and J calls and clone size are taken from that table; D and trimming were inferred from the DNA. The sample includes 150,000 to 200,000 clones, around 89% of them seen just once. The CDR3 covers 13 residues. V lost 7 bases, J lost 6 bases, and 12 bases lay in between. V gene TRBV12-3 or TRBV12-4 combines with J gene TRBJ2-2, with D possibly being TRBD2 (5 bases). The source of this sequence is a human donor in a cohort sampled during active COVID-19. Sequenced sample: peripheral blood. In DNA form, the CDR3 reads TGTGCCAGCAACTTAGAGGGTGCCGGGGAGCTGTTTTTT. Amino acids: CASNLEGAGELFF.